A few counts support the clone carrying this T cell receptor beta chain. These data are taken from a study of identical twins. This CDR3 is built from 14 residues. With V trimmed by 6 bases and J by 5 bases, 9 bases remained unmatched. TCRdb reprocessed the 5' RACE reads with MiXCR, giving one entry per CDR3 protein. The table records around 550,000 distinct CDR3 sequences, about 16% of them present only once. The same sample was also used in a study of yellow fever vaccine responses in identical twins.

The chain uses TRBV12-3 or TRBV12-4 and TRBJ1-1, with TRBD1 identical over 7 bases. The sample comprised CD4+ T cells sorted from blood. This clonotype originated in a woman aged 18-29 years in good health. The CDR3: CASRQTGMVTEAFF. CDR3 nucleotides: TGTGCCAGCAGGCAGACAGGGATGGTAACTGAAGCTTTCTTT.